The 7 T cell receptor beta chains below were found in one sample sequenced in a study of shared clonotypes between healthy human individuals. TCRdb's copy holds only in-frame clones and misses some; the assay was immunoSEQ multiplex PCR. Of more than 450,000 clones detected, 79% appear once; the ten largest clones hold over 10%. The sample was PBMCs. These receptors were taken from a woman aged 40 to 50 in good health. Some clones in this sample may be carry-over from other donors' samples.

The chain joins TRBV7-2 to TRBJ2-2; no reliable D call. CDR1 and CDR2 (germline): SGHTA, FQGNSA. This CDR3 has 13 residues. The V and J ends lost 4 bases and 0 bases respectively, with 3 bases between them. DNA for the CDR3: TGTGCCAGCAGCTCGACGAACACCGGGGAGCTGTTTTTT. This sequence encodes CASSSTNTGELFF.

This chain links TRBV15 with TRBJ2-5; TRBD1 or TRBD2 may be the D gene (6 bases each). This CDR3 comprises 19 residues. V gave up 0 bases and J gave up 5 bases, with 25 bases separating them. Germline V gene data show CDR1 as LNHNV and CDR2 as YYDKDF (reference sequence). The CDR3 loop is CATSRDRPLFGGGVETQYF. In DNA form, the CDR3 reads TGTGCCACCAGCAGAGATCGGCCCCTCTTTGGGGGCGGGGTGGAGACCCAGTACTTC.

The J gene is TRBJ1-5, the V gene TRBV7-8; TRBD1 agrees at 8 bases. Germline CDR1 reads SGHVS; CDR2 reads FQNEAQ. With 6 bases clipped from V and 4 bases from J, the junction kept 5 bases outside the gene matches. This CDR3 comprises 14 residues. This chain's CDR3 is CASSFDRGNQPQHF. As DNA, the CDR3 is TGTGCCAGCAGTTTCGACAGGGGTAATCAGCCCCAGCATTTT.

This clone was recorded a few times. The J gene is TRBJ1-2, the V gene TRBV2; D is perhaps TRBD1 (5 bases). Trimming pared 1 base from V and 8 bases from J, leaving 11 bases between. The length of the CDR3 is 13 residues. Germline loops: CDR1 SNHLY, CDR2 FYNNEI. CDR3 amino acids: CASSEGTPGGYTF. DNA of the CDR3: TGTGCCAGCAGTGAAGGGACACCGGGAGGCTACACCTTC.

The chain carries TRBV7-2 and TRBJ2-3; a possible D gene is TRBD1 (6 bases). The V gene lost 2 bases and the J gene lost 5 bases, with 14 bases spanning the gap. Looked up from germline, CDR1 is SGHTA and CDR2 is FQGNSA. The CDR3 spans 15 residues. The CDR3 DNA reads TGTGCCAGCAGCTTATGGGGATTAGGGGGAGATACGCAGTATTTT. Amino acid sequence: CASSLWGLGGDTQYF.

V usage is TRBV6-6 and J usage is TRBJ1-1, with 8 bases identical to TRBD1. This CDR3 has 16 residues. Germline V lookup: CDR1 MNHNY, CDR2 SVGAGI (reference sequence). J gave up 0 bases and V 2 bases, and 5 bases lay outside the gene matches. CDR3 DNA: TGTGCCAGCAGTTACGGGACAGGCGTCATGAACACTGAAGCTTTCTTT. Amino acids: CASSYGTGVMNTEAFF.

This clone was recorded many times. The chain recombines TRBV25-1 with TRBJ2-1, with D possibly being TRBD2 (5 bases). Germline V gene sequence: CDR1 MGHDK, CDR2 SYGVNS. The CDR3 contains 16 residues. V was pared by 8 bases and J by 0 bases, with 17 bases between. CDR3 sequence reads: CASRASGAASYNEQFF. CDR3 bases: TGTGCCAGCCGAGCCAGCGGAGCGGCCTCCTACAATGAGCAGTTCTTC.